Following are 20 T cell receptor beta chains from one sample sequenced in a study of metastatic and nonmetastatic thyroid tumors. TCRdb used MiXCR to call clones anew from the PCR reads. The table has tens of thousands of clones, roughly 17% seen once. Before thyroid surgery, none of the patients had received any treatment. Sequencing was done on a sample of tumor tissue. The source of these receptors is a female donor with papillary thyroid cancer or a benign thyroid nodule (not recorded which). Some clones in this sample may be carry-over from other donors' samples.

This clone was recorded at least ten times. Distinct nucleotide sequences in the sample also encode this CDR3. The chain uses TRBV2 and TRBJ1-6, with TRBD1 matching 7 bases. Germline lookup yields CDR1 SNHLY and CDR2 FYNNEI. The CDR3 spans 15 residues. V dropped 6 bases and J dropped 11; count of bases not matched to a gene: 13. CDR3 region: CASSPGQTPSTPLHF. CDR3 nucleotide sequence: TGTGCCAGCAGCCCGGGACAGACCCCTAGCACACCCCTCCACTTT.

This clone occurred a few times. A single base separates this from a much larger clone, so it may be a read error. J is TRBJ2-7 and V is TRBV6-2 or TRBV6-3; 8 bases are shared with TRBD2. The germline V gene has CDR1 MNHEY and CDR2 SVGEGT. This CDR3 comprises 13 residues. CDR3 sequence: CSSGGAEGHEQYF. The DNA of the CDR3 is TGTTCCAGCGGGGGAGCCGAAGGTCACGAGCAGTACTTC.

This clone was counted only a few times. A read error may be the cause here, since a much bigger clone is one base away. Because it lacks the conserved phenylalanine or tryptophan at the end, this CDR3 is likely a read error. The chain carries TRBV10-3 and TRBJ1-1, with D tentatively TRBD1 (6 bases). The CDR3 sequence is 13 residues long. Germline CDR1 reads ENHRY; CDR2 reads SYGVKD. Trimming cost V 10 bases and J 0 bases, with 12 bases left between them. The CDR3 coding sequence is TGTGCCACCGTGACAGGACTGAACACTGAAGCTTTCCTT. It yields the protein CATVTGLNTEAFL.

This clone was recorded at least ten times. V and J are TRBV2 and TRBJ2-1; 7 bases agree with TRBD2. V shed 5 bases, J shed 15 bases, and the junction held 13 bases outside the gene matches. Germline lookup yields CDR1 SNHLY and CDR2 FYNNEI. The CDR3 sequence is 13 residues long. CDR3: CASSQQPPGGWFF. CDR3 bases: TGTGCCAGCAGTCAGCAACCTCCGGGAGGATGGTTCTTC.

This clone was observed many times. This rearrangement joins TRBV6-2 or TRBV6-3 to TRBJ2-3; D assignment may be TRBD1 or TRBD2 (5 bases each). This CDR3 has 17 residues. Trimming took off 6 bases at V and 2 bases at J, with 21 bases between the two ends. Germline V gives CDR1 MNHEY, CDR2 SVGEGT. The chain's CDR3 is CASSPRDPQLLTDTQYF. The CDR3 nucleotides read TGTGCCAGCAGCCCCCGGGACCCCCAACTTCTCACAGATACGCAGTATTTT.

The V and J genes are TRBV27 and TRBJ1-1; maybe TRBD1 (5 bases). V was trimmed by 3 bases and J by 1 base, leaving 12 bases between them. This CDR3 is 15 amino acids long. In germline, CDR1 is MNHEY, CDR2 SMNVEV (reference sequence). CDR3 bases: TGTGCCAGCAGTTTGACCCAAGGACAGAACACTGAAGCTTTCTTT. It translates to CASSLTQGQNTEAFF.

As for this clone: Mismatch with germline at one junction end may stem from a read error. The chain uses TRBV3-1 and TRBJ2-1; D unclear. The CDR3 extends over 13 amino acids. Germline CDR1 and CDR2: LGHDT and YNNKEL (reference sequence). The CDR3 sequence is CACSRTDRDPQFF. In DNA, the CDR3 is TGTGCCTGCAGCCGAACAGACCGCGACCCCCAATTCTTC.

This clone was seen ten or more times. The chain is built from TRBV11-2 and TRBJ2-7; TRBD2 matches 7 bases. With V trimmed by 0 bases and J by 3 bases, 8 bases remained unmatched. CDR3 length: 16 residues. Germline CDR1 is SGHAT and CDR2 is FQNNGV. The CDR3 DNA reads TGTGCCAGCAGCTTAGATCTCGCGCTAGCGGACTACGAGCAGTACTTC. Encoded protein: CASSLDLALADYEQYF.

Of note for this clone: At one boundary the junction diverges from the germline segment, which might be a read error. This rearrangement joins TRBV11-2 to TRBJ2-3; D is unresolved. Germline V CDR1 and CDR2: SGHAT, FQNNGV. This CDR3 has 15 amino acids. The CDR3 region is CASSLNGVTTDTHYF. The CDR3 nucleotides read TGTGCCAGCAGCTTAAATGGTGTAACCACAGATACGCATTATTTT.

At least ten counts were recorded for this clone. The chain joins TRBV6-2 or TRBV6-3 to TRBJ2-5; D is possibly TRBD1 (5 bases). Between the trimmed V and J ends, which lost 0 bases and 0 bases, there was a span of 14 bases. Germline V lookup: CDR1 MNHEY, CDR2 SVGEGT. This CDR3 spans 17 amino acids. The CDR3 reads CASSYSVGQLNQETQYF. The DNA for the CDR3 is TGTGCCAGCAGTTACTCGGTCGGACAATTGAACCAAGAGACCCAGTACTTC.

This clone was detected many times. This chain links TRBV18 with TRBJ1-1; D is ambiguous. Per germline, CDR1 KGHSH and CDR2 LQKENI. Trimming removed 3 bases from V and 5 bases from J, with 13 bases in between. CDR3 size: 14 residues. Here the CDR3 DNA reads TGTGCCAGCTCACCTTCTGTCCGGGTAACTGAAGCTTTCTTT. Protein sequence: CASSPSVRVTEAFF.

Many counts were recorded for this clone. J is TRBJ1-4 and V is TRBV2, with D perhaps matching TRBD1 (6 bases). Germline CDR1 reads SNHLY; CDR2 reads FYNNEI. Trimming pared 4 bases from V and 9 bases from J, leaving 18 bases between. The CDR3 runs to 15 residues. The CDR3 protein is CASSVGTGANQKLFF. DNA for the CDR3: TGTGCCAGCAGTGTGGGGACGGGGGCAAACCAAAAACTGTTTTTT.

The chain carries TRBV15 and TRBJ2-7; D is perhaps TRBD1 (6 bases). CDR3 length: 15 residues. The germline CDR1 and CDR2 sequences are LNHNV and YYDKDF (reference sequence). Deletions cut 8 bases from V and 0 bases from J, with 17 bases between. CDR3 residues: CATQSGTGSSYEQYF. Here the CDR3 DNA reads TGTGCCACCCAATCCGGTACAGGGTCCTCCTACGAGCAGTACTTC.

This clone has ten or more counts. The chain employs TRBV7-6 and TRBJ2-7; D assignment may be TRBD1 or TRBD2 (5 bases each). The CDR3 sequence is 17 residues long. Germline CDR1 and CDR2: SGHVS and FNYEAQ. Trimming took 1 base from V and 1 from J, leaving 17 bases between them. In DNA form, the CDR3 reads TGTGCCAGCAGCTTAGGAGGGGAAGCGGAGAAGTCCTACGAGCAGTACTTC. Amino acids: CASSLGGEAEKSYEQYF.

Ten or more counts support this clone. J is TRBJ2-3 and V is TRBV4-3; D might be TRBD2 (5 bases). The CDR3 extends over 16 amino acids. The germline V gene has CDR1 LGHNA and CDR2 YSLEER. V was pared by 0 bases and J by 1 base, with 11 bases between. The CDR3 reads CASSQDSREGTDTQYF. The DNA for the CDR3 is TGCGCCAGCAGCCAAGATTCGAGGGAAGGCACAGATACGCAGTATTTT.

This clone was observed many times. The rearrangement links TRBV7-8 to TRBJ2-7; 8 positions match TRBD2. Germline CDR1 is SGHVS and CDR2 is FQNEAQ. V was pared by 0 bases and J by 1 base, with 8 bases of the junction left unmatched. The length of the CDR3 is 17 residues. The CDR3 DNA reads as TGTGCCAGCAGCTTAGCCAGGGCGCGCGGGGGGTCCTACGAGCAGTACTTC. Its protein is CASSLARARGGSYEQYF.

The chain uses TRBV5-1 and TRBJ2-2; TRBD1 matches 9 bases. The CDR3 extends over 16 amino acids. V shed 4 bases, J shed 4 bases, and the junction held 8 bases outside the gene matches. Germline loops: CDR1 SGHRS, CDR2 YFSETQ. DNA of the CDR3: TGCGCCAGCAGCAATTGGGGACAGGGAGGCACCGGGGAGCTGTTTTTT. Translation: CASSNWGQGGTGELFF. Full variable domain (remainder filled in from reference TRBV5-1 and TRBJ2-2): KAGVTQTPRYLIKTRGQQVTLSCSPISGHRSVSWYQQTPGQGLQFLFEYFSETQRNKGNFPGRFSGRQFSNSRSEMNVSTLELGDSALYLCASSNWGQGGTGELFFGEGSRLTVL.

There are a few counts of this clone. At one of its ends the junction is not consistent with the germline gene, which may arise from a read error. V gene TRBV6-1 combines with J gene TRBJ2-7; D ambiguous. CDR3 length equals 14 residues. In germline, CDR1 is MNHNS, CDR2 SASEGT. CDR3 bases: TGTGCCAGCAGCGAAGCACCACTGGTTTGCGAGCAGTACTTC. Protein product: CASSEAPLVCEQYF.

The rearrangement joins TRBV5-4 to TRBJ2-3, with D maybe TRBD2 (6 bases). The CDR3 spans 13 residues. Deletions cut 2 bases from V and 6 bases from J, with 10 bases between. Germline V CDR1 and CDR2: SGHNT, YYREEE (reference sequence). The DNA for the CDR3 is TGTGCCAGCAGCTTCGGAGGGGAGGATACGCAGTATTTT. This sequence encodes CASSFGGEDTQYF. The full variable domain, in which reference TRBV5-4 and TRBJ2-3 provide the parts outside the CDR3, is ETGVTQSPTHLIKTRGQQVTLRCSSQSGHNTVSWYQQALGQGPQFIFQYYREEENGRGNFPPRFSGLQFPNYSSELNVNALELDDSALYLCASSFGGEDTQYFGPGTRLTVL.

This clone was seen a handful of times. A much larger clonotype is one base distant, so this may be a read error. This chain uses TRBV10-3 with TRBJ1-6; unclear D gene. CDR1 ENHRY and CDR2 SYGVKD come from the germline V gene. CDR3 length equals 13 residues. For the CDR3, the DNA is TGTGCCATCATTGAGTCGGAAAATTCACCCCTCCACTTT. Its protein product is CAIIESENSPLHF.